This TCR beta chain comes out of a study of shared clonotypes between healthy human individuals. Study details: Serving as donors were a couple of women and a few men, whose ages spanned 18 to 49. CD8 memory received one plate per donor, CD8 naive two, CD4 memory three and CD4 naive three.

In the original workflow: Filtering was not the same, since immunoSEQ gave junction-only sequences without quality scores. TCRdb's copy holds only in-frame clones and misses some; the assay was immunoSEQ multiplex PCR. V, J and clone size are those of that table, while D and trimming were read from the DNA. The table lists around 1.4 million clones, approximately 98.5% of them singletons. Trimming removed 7 bases at V and 7 bases at J, with 14 bases between. Germline loops: CDR1 MDHEN, CDR2 SYDVKM. This CDR3 has 13 amino acids. This receptor was taken from a man in his thirties or forties in good health. The V gene is TRBV28, the J gene TRBJ1-5; D is ambiguous. Sequencing input: naive CD4+ T cells sorted from blood. Indicated subset: CD45RA+ positively selected. The CDR3 sequence is CASNSQPRQPQHF. The CDR3 nucleotides are TGTGCCAGCAATTCCCAGCCGCGGCAGCCCCAGCATTTT.